The 15 T cell receptor beta chains presented below share a single source sample, sequenced in a study of tumor-infiltrating lymphocytes in primary liver carcinoma. TCR beta cDNA was made from approximately 500 ng total RNA with a constant-region primer. Modified slightly, ARM-PCR produced TCR beta libraries over three nested multiplex PCR rounds. Two initial PCR rounds of ten to eleven cycles each paired TRBV1-TRBV30 forward primers with a C-beta reverse primer. TCRdb re-called the multiplex PCR reads through MiXCR, storing one row per CDR3 protein. The table lists some 100,000 distinct CDR3 sequences, about 63% of them singletons. Total RNA and DNA came together from around 20-30 mg of bulk tissue without cell sorting. Sequenced input: liver tumor tissue from sampling region 2. Subset denoted: tumor region T2, inferior pole. All receptors come from an older woman with primary liver carcinoma and hepatitis B virus infection.

Details on this clonotype: A junction end diverges from the germline sequence, so it may reflect a read error. V is TRBV12-3 or TRBV12-4 and J is TRBJ2-2, with TRBD1 matching 9 bases. The CDR3 contains 15 residues. CDR3 coding DNA: TGTGCCAGCAGTGGGACAGGGACTAACACCGTGGAGCTATTTTTT. It codes for CASSGTGTNTVELFF.

With respect to this clonotype: A clone one base away is much larger, so this may be a read error. Lacking the conserved final phenylalanine or tryptophan, this CDR3 likely reflects a read error. The chain joins TRBV5-5 to TRBJ1-1, with TRBD1 matching 7 bases. This CDR3 is built from 14 residues. Germline-derived CDR1 and CDR2 are SGHKS and YYEKEE (reference sequence). V lost 5 bases, J lost 3 bases, and 7 bases stayed unmatched. The CDR3 loop is CASRTGRADTEAFL. In DNA, the CDR3 is TGTGCCAGCAGGACAGGGCGCGCGGACACTGAAGCTTTCCTT.

With regard to this clonotype: Relative to the germline gene, one junction end is altered; a read error may explain this. J is TRBJ1-6 and V is TRBV12-3 or TRBV12-4, with D maybe TRBD1 (5 bases). This CDR3 has 14 residues. The CDR3 loop is CANSLGGRYSSLHF. The CDR3 nucleotides are TGTGCCAACAGTTTGGGGGGACGGTATTCATCCCTCCACTTT.

Only one count was recorded for this clonotype. The rearrangement links TRBV4-1 to TRBJ2-7; no clear D. CDR1 is MGHRA and CDR2 is YSYEKL in the germline V gene. The CDR3 runs to 17 residues. V shed 1 base and J shed 0 bases, with 16 bases lying between them. The CDR3 loop reads CASSQGYRRHGSYEQYF. CDR3 sequence (DNA): TGCGCCAGCAGCCAAGGATATCGCAGACACGGCTCCTACGAGCAGTACTTC.

This chain connects TRBV11-1 to TRBJ2-3; D uncertain. The germline gives CDR1 SGHAT, CDR2 FQDESV (reference sequence). The V gene lost 6 bases and the J gene lost 0 bases, with 10 bases spanning the gap. The CDR3 spans 14 residues. CDR3 amino acids: CASSLRQSTDTQYF. CDR3 nucleotides: TGTGCCAGCAGTTTAAGGCAAAGCACAGATACGCAGTATTTT.

With respect to this clonotype: With a much larger clone just one base away, this may be a read error. This is likely a read error, given that the CDR3 carries no conserved phenylalanine or tryptophan at its end. V usage is TRBV5-1 and J usage is TRBJ1-4; 8 bases line up with TRBD1. This CDR3 has 15 amino acids. Losses at the gene ends were 4 bases for V and 8 bases for J; bases not matched to a gene: 10. Germline CDR1 reads SGHRS; CDR2 reads YFSETQ. The CDR3, as DNA: TGCGCCAGCAGCGAAGGACAGGGCGGAAGGGAAAAACTGTTTTTA. Encoded protein: CASSEGQGGREKLFL.

For this clonotype: With a much larger clone just one base away, this may be a read error. The genes are TRBV30 and TRBJ1-5; D is perhaps TRBD1 or TRBD2 (6 bases each). The J call is doubtful: the DNA matches TRBJ2-3 better. The CDR3 is 15 amino acids. Germline V gene data show CDR1 as GTSNPN and CDR2 as SVGIG (reference sequence). The CDR3 DNA sequence: TGTGCCTGGAGTAGGGGGGCGCGGGGCAATCAGCCCCAGTATTTT. Its protein product is CAWSRGARGNQPQYF.

Concerning this clonotype: The junction differs from germline at one of its ends, possibly a read error. The V and J genes are TRBV6-6 and TRBJ2-3; D ambiguous. Germline V gives CDR1 MNHNY, CDR2 SVGAGI (reference sequence). This CDR3 contains 12 residues. For the CDR3, the DNA is TGTGCCAGCAATTTGGGCACAGAAACGCAGTATTTT. Amino acid sequence: CASNLGTETQYF.

This clonotype was counted once. V usage is TRBV6-5 and J usage is TRBJ2-2; D possibly matches TRBD1 or TRBD2 (5 bases each). V was cut by 9 bases and J by 0 bases, with 14 bases left in between. This CDR3 region has 15 residues. From germline, CDR1 is MNHEY and CDR2 SVGAGI. Here the CDR3 reads CARRLSGSNTGELFF. In DNA, the CDR3 is TGTGCCAGAAGACTATCAGGGTCGAACACCGGGGAGCTGTTTTTT.

The chain recombines TRBV2 with TRBJ2-1; D unresolved. V was clipped by 5 bases and J by 3 bases, with 5 bases between them. The germline V gene has CDR1 SNHLY and CDR2 FYNNEI. The CDR3 contains 12 residues. CDR3 in amino acids: CASSRVYNEQFF. CDR3 in DNA: TGTGCCAGCAGTCGGGTCTACAATGAGCAGTTCTTC.

In this sample, this clonotype turned up once. Sequence at one end of the junction differs from germline and may be a read error. The chain joins TRBV29-1 to TRBJ2-3; D call uncertain. The CDR3 length is 13 residues. Germline V gene sequence: CDR1 SQVTM, CDR2 ANQGSEA. The CDR3 protein is CSVDEPAADKQYF. Here the CDR3 DNA reads TGCAGCGTTGACGAACCAGCAGCAGATAAGCAGTATTTT.

Regarding this clonotype: The conserved phenylalanine or tryptophan is not found at the CDR3 terminus, so this likely reflects a read error. The chain has TRBV5-6 and TRBJ2-5, with 9 bases lining up with TRBD1. CDR1 is SGHDT and CDR2 is YYEEEE in the germline V gene. The CDR3 contains 15 residues. CDR3 sequence (DNA): TGTGCCAGTAGCTTGGGACAGGGAGAGGTAGAGACCCAGTACCTC. It yields the protein CASSLGQGEVETQYL.

Worth noting for this clonotype: A read error is likely, as this CDR3 ends without the conserved phenylalanine or tryptophan. The chain employs TRBV11-3 and TRBJ2-7; TRBD1 might be the D (5 bases). CDR3 length equals 14 residues. Germline-derived CDR1 and CDR2 are SGHNT and YENEEA. CDR3 amino acids: CASSLTKGPYKQYL. In nucleotides, the CDR3 is TGTGCCAGCAGCTTAACGAAGGGGCCCTACAAGCAGTACCTC.

As concerns this clonotype: A read error may explain this, as a much larger clone is one base away. The genes are TRBV28 and TRBJ2-5; 7 bases fit TRBD2. The J segment lost 5 bases and the V segment lost 4 bases, leaving 7 bases of the junction unmatched. This CDR3 has 14 residues. Germline values: CDR1 MDHEN, CDR2 SYDVKM. CDR3 in DNA: TGTGCCAGCAGTTGGGGAGGGAGCATGGAGACCCAGTACTTC. It is translated as CASSWGGSMETQYF.

Ten or more counts support this clonotype. The rearrangement links TRBV6-1 to TRBJ2-7, with D perhaps TRBD2 (7 bases). The CDR3 runs 15 residues. Germline assignment: CDR1 MNHNS and CDR2 SASEGT. V lost 1 base to trimming and J lost 4 bases, with 14 bases between them. The CDR3 nucleotides are TGTGCCAGCAGTGAAGAAGAAGGGGGGGCATACGAGCAGTACTTC. Residues: CASSEEEGGAYEQYF.